What follows are 10 T cell receptor beta chains derived from one specimen sequenced in a study of T cells after yellow fever vaccination (dated by TCRdb to between 2019 and 2020). The treatment or condition label here, explained by the study, means: live attenuated yellow fever vaccine strain. The library was generated by 5' RACE. Data came from an Illumina HiSeq 2500. Clones were called with MiXCR by TCRdb after fastp trimmed the public reads at Q25, and only in-frame beta chains were retained. CDR3 protein duplicates are merged, each entry listing the most common genes and DNA. The table for this sample lists hundreds of thousands of distinct CDR3 sequences; 9% to 15% of them were counted only once. The ten top clones hold 14% to 15% of the sample. The specimen comprised PBMCs, sampled on the day of the yellow fever booster vaccination. The origin of the receptors is a man aged 25-40 years who received the YFV17D yellow fever vaccine.

J is TRBJ2-2 and V is TRBV3-1; D gene uncertain. The CDR3 is 14 residues long. The germline CDR1 and CDR2 sequences are LGHDT and YNNKEL (reference sequence). V lost 5 bases, J lost 3 bases, and 10 bases lay in between. The CDR3 bases are TGTGCCAGCAGCGACCAAGGCTACACCGGGGAGCTGTTTTTT. Amino acids: CASSDQGYTGELFF.

This clonotype appeared a few times. The rearrangement uses TRBV20-1 and TRBJ2-2; D not certain. Germline V gene sequence: CDR1 DFQATT, CDR2 SNEGSKA (reference sequence). This CDR3 has 15 amino acids. V lost 2 bases to trimming and J lost 4 bases, with 14 bases between them. CDR3 nucleotides: TGCAGTGCTAGACCTATACCGATCACCACCGGGGAGCTGTTTTTT. Translating it yields CSARPIPITTGELFF.

This clonotype turned up a few times. V gene TRBV5-4 combines with J gene TRBJ2-2, with 12 bases aligning to TRBD2. With 4 bases clipped from V and 1 base from J, the junction kept 5 bases outside the gene matches. In germline, CDR1 is SGHNT, CDR2 YYREEE (reference sequence). The CDR3 runs 17 residues. This CDR3 reads CASSRTSGRKNTGELFF. In nucleotides, the CDR3 is TGTGCCAGCAGCCGAACTAGCGGGAGGAAGAACACCGGGGAGCTGTTTTTT. The full variable domain, its missing parts supplied by reference TRBV5-4 and TRBJ2-2, is ETGVTQSPTHLIKTRGQQVTLRCSSQSGHNTVSWYQQALGQGPQFIFQYYREEENGRGNFPPRFSGLQFPNYSSELNVNALELDDSALYLCASSRTSGRKNTGELFFGEGSRLTVL.

V usage is TRBV20-1 and J usage is TRBJ2-5; D may be TRBD1 (5 bases). Germline CDR1 DFQATT, CDR2 SNEGSKA (reference sequence). The CDR3 consists of 16 residues. V lost 3 bases and J lost 2, with 19 bases in between. CDR3 protein: CSASNVRGGRQETQYF. The CDR3 coding sequence is TGCAGTGCTAGCAACGTAAGGGGCGGACGGCAAGAGACCCAGTACTTC.

J is TRBJ2-2 and V is TRBV12-3 or TRBV12-4; 9 bases align to TRBD1. The CDR3 has 17 residues. J was trimmed by 5 bases and V by 6 bases; bases with no gene match: 13. The DNA for the CDR3 is TGTGCCAGCAGCCTGACAGGGGGAGGAGGTAGTACCGGGGAGCTGTTTTTT. It encodes CASSLTGGGGSTGELFF.

The J gene is TRBJ2-5, the V gene TRBV20-1, with TRBD2 matching 7 bases. The J segment lost 2 bases and the V segment lost 5 bases, leaving 11 bases of the junction unmatched. There are 15 residues in the CDR3. Per germline, CDR1 DFQATT and CDR2 SNEGSKA (reference sequence). The CDR3 sequence: CSAARGAGIQETQYF. The CDR3 region has the DNA TGCAGTGCTGCGCGGGGAGCGGGGATTCAAGAGACCCAGTACTTC.

This clonotype has only a few counts. J is TRBJ2-1 and V is TRBV14, with 10 bases that match TRBD2. The CDR3 covers 14 residues. V trimming: 6 bases; J trimming: 8 bases; junction bases outside the gene matches: 7. The V gene's germline CDR1 is SGHDN and CDR2 FVKESK. CDR3 bases: TGTGCCAGCAGGGGAAGCGGGAGGGGCGATGAGCAGTTCTTC. Encoded protein: CASRGSGRGDEQFF.

The chain recombines TRBV29-1 with TRBJ2-3; the D is unclear. Trimming pared 0 bases from V and 5 bases from J, leaving 12 bases between. Germline CDR1 reads SQVTM; CDR2 reads ANQGSEA. The CDR3 is 14 residues long. The chain's CDR3 is CSVEDPRSGDTQYF. The CDR3 region has the DNA TGCAGCGTTGAAGATCCCAGGTCGGGAGATACGCAGTATTTT.

The chain couples TRBV19 to TRBJ1-1; D gene unclear. The CDR3 has 14 amino acids. Germline V gene lookup returns CDR1 LNHDA and CDR2 SQIVND (reference sequence). V lost 2 bases to trimming and J lost 0 bases, with 7 bases between them. The CDR3 reads CASSIITVNTEAFF. For the CDR3, the DNA is TGTGCCAGTAGTATAATTACAGTGAACACTGAAGCTTTCTTT.

The chain is built from TRBV12-3 or TRBV12-4 and TRBJ2-3, with a weak D call TRBD2 (5 bases). This CDR3 spans 14 amino acids. V was cut by 3 bases and J by 5 bases, with 12 bases left in between. The CDR3 loop is CASSLRVLGDTQYF. The CDR3 nucleotides are TGTGCCAGCAGTTTGAGGGTGTTGGGAGATACGCAGTATTTT.